This is a list of T cell receptor beta chains from one sample in a study of T cell repertoires in cytomegalovirus infection. TCRdb analysed the reads with MiXCR anew, one entry per CDR3 protein. The sample records fewer than 1,000,000 distinct CDR3 sequences, roughly 30% being singletons. Their recognized antigens are unknown. The source was cultured CD8+ T cells from PBMCs, collected from culture after CMV antigen stimulation. These receptors originate from a human donor in good health (CMV status not recorded). Some clones in this sample may be carry-over from other donors' samples. Each CDR3 is given with its conserved first and last residue. Fields, in order: CDR3 DNA, CDR3 protein, J gene, D gene, V gene, CDR3 length, clone size. A D gene is named only where the DNA matches it firmly. Clone size is shown for a subset of rows, as once, few, many or a class of expanded clone.

TGTGCCAGCAGTGCCAAGGGGAGGGGGAGGATATTTCGGGACACTGAAGCTTTCTTT | CASSAKGRGRIFRDTEAFF | TRBJ1-1 | NA | TRBV2 | 19 | few
TGTGCCAGCAGCACAGGGATAGGGGCCAACGTCCTGACTTTC | CASSTGIGANVLTF | TRBJ2-6 | NA | TRBV11-3 | 14 | NA
TGTGCCAGCAGTTACTGGGCAGCGAAATCCTACGAGCAGTACTTC | CASSYWAAKSYEQYF | TRBJ2-7 | NA | TRBV12-3/TRBV12-4 | 15 | once
TGTGCCAGCAGCTTAGCGCGAACAGGGGCTGGCTACACCTTC | CASSLARTGAGYTF | TRBJ1-2 | TRBD1 | TRBV7-8 | 14 | few
TGTGCCAGCAGTTACTCGAAAGGGGCTGGTTCACCCCTCCACTTT | CASSYSKGAGSPLHF | TRBJ1-6 | NA | TRBV6-5 | 15 | NA
TGTGCCAGCAGCCTAGGGGGGGCGGGGGACTCAGATACGCAGTATTTT | CASSLGGAGDSDTQYF | TRBJ2-3 | NA | TRBV9 | 16 | NA
TGTGCCAGTAGTAGGCAGGGGGCGGAAAAACTGTTTTTT | CASSRQGAEKLFF | TRBJ1-4 | TRBD1 | TRBV19 | 13 | few
TGTGCCATCAGGCCACAAGGCTTGAACACTGAAGCTTTCTTT | CAIRPQGLNTEAFF | TRBJ1-1 | NA | TRBV10-3 | 14 | many
TGTGCCAGCAATCTCGGGGCCGGTGGGGAGACCCAGTACTTC | CASNLGAGGETQYF | TRBJ2-5 | NA | TRBV6-5 | 14 | NA
TGTGCCAGCAGTGAATATTTAGGAGTTAATGAGCAGTTCTTC | CASSEYLGVNEQFF | TRBJ2-1 | NA | TRBV25-1 | 14 | NA
TGTGCCACCAGTGGGGTATCGAACACCGGGGAGCTGTTTTTT | CATSGVSNTGELFF | TRBJ2-2 | NA | TRBV24-1 | 14 | few
TGTGCCAGCAGTTACTCTGCCGGAGGCACTGAAGCTTTCTTT | CASSYSAGGTEAFF | TRBJ1-1 | NA | TRBV6-5 | 14 | few
TGTGCCAGCAGCTTAGAAGTAGGGCCTGACCGGGGAGCTTTCTTT | CASSLEVGPDRGAFF | TRBJ1-1 | NA | TRBV7-6 | 15 | few
TGCGCCAGCAGCCAAAATGGACTAGCGGTAGCCAAAAACATTCAGTACTTC | CASSQNGLAVAKNIQYF | TRBJ2-4 | TRBD2 | TRBV4-1 | 17 | few
TGTGCCAGCAGCGCCGGAATTGGGGGTCTTATGAACACTGAAGCTTTCTTT | CASSAGIGGLMNTEAFF | TRBJ1-1 | NA | TRBV6-2/TRBV6-3 | 17 | NA
TGTGCCAGCAGCGGAAGTATACTCCGGGTGCGACTAGCCGACAATGAGCAGTTCTTC | CASSGSILRVRLADNEQFF | TRBJ2-1 | TRBD2 | TRBV14 | 19 | NA
TGTGCCAGCAGTTACTCGTTAGGGGGGAACACTGAAGCTTTCTTT | CASSYSLGGNTEAFF | TRBJ1-1 | NA | TRBV6-2/TRBV6-3 | 15 | NA
TGTGCCAGTAGTATCGACAGGGTGAGTCAGCCCCAGCATTTT | CASSIDRVSQPQHF | TRBJ1-5 | TRBD1 | TRBV19 | 14 | few
TGTGCCGGGGAATTATACCCCAACGAGCAGTACTTC | CAGELYPNEQYF | TRBJ2-7 | NA | TRBV7-6 | 12 | few
TGTGCCAGCACTTTCCCCGGGACAGCCTACGAGCAGTACTTC | CASTFPGTAYEQYF | TRBJ2-7 | TRBD1 | TRBV7-6 | 14 | few
TGTGCCAGTAGTACCTATCACTACAATGAGCAGTTCTTC | CASSTYHYNEQFF | TRBJ2-1 | NA | TRBV19 | 13 | NA
TGTGCCAGCAGTTCGGAACTAGCGGGGACGTTCTTC | CASSSELAGTFF | TRBJ2-1 | TRBD2 | TRBV27 | 12 | few
TGTGCCAGCAGCTTAGGTATCCCCGGGGAGCTGTTTTTT | CASSLGIPGELFF | TRBJ2-2 | NA | TRBV7-4 | 13 | NA
TGTGCCACCAGCCTCGGATCCCCCGATACGCAGTATTTT | CATSLGSPDTQYF | TRBJ2-3 | NA | TRBV15 | 13 | NA
TGTGCCAGCAGCTCCTGGGGAAGGGACTCTAGCACAGATACGCAGTATTTT | CASSSWGRDSSTDTQYF | TRBJ2-3 | NA | TRBV7-2 | 17 | many
TGTGCCAGCAGTTTCGGGGGGGCTGTTAATGAGCAGTTCTTC | CASSFGGAVNEQFF | TRBJ2-1 | TRBD2 | TRBV27 | 14 | many
TGTGCCAGCAGCTTAACGGGGACCAGCAATCAGCCCCAGCATTTT | CASSLTGTSNQPQHF | TRBJ1-5 | NA | TRBV7-9 | 15 | many
TGTGCCAGCAACATAGGGGGCGCATCGGGGTCACCCCTCCACTTT | CASNIGGASGSPLHF | TRBJ1-6 | TRBD1 | TRBV12-3/TRBV12-4 | 15 | NA
TGTGCCAGCAGTTACCTCCTCCAGGGTCGGAGGGATCAGACCCAGCATTTT | CASSYLLQGRRDQTQHF | TRBJ1-5 | NA | TRBV11-2 | 17 | many
TGTGCCAGCAGCGCCCTACCGGGACAGGGTTTTGGGGAGCTGTTTTTT | CASSALPGQGFGELFF | TRBJ2-2 | TRBD1 | TRBV7-9 | 16 | few
TGTGCCAGCAGCTCTCCTATGGGGGTTAATGAGCAGTTCTTC | CASSSPMGVNEQFF | TRBJ2-1 | NA | TRBV7-9 | 14 | NA
TGTGCCAGCAGTGAAGCCGCAGGACACCTCTTGAACACTGAAGCTTTCTTT | CASSEAAGHLLNTEAFF | TRBJ1-1 | NA | TRBV2 | 17 | NA
TGCGCCAGCAGTGAACGGACCCCTTTGGAGCAGTACTTC | CASSERTPLEQYF | TRBJ2-7 | NA | TRBV10-1 | 13 | few
TGTGCCAGTAGTATAGAAGGGGGGCGCCGCACAGATACGCAGTATTTT | CASSIEGGRRTDTQYF | TRBJ2-3 | NA | TRBV19 | 16 | NA
TGCAGTGCTAGAGATCCCGGTAGCGGGGGGGCGGCCGGGGAGCTGTTTTTT | CSARDPGSGGAAGELFF | TRBJ2-2 | TRBD2 | TRBV20-1 | 17 | NA
TGTGCCAGCAGTTACTCAAGAGGGGGGGACTTCTATGGCTACACCTTC | CASSYSRGGDFYGYTF | TRBJ1-2 | NA | TRBV6-5 | 16 | NA
TGTGCCAGCAGGGACAGAGCAACCAACACCGGGGAGCTGTTTTTT | CASRDRATNTGELFF | TRBJ2-2 | NA | TRBV6-2/TRBV6-3 | 15 | NA
TGTGCCAGCAGCTCCCAAAGCTGGCGAATACGCACAGATACGCAGTATTTT | CASSSQSWRIRTDTQYF | TRBJ2-3 | NA | TRBV7-2 | 17 | many
TGTGCCAGCAGTAAGGACAGGGTTTCGAACACTGAAGCTTTCTTT | CASSKDRVSNTEAFF | TRBJ1-1 | TRBD1 | TRBV12-3/TRBV12-4 | 15 | NA
TGTGCCAGCAGCCCAAGGGATCTATCTGGAAACACCATATATTTT | CASSPRDLSGNTIYF | TRBJ1-3 | NA | TRBV13 | 15 | NA
TGTGCCAGCAGTCCGGACAGGGGACAGAATTACGAGCAGTACTTC | CASSPDRGQNYEQYF | TRBJ2-7 | TRBD1 | TRBV5-6 | 15 | few
TGTGCCAGCTCACCGGACGGGAGTAGGACGGATACGCAGTATTTT | CASSPDGSRTDTQYF | TRBJ2-3 | NA | TRBV18 | 15 | NA
TGTGTCAGCACTTGGACTAGCGGGGGGCAAGAGACCCAGTACTTC | CVSTWTSGGQETQYF | TRBJ2-5 | TRBD2 | TRBV6-8 | 15 | NA
TGCGCCAGCAGCTTTTACGGCCTGGATCAGCCCCAGCATTTT | CASSFYGLDQPQHF | TRBJ1-5 | NA | TRBV5-1 | 14 | few